The entry below describes one TCR beta chain. Its target is unknown. Sorting of CD4+ and CD8+ T cells was performed on PBMCs. This specimen comes from a study of CD8+ T cells in alopecia areata. Study results and limitations: Normal scalp had lower clonality than lesional scalp, with alopecia totalis/universalis lesions showing this most strongly. Scalp sequencing captures resident alphabeta T cells of normal skin too.

Extracted RNA was reverse transcribed into cDNA, the sequencing template. Measured with immunoSEQ multiplex PCR; TCRdb has only the in-frame clones, and not every one. The sample consists of 45,000 to 60,000 clones, around 96% of them appearing once. The sequence was obtained from a human donor with alopecia areata. The sequenced sample was CD8+ T cells sorted from blood, obtained at week 0.

This CDR3 reads CASSPLANLDTQYF. The CDR3 DNA reads TGCGCCAGCAGTCCCCTAGCGAATCTAGATACGCAGTATTTT. This chain uses TRBV10-2 with TRBJ2-3; tentative D call: TRBD2 (6 bases). Trimming removed 5 bases at V and 5 bases at J, with 14 bases between. The CDR3 totals 14 residues. Germline V gene sequence: CDR1 WSHSY, CDR2 SAAADI.